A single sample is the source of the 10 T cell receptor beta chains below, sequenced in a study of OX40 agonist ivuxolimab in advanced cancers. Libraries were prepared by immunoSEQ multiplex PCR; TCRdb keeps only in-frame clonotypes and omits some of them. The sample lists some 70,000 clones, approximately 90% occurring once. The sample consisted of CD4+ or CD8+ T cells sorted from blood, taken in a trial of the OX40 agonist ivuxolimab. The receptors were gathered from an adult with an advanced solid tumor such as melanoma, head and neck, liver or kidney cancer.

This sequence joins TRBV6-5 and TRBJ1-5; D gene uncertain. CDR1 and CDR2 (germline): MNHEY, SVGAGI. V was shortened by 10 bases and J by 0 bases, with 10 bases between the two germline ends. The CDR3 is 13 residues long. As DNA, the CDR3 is TGTGCCACCTCCCCTTATAGCAATCAGCCCCAGCATTTT. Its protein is CATSPYSNQPQHF.

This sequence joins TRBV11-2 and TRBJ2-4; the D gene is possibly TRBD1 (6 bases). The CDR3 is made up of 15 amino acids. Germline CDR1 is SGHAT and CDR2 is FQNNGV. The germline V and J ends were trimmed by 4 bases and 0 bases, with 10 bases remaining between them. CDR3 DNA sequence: TGTGCCAGCAGCTGGGGGCTCGCAGCCAAAAACATTCAGTACTTC. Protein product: CASSWGLAAKNIQYF.

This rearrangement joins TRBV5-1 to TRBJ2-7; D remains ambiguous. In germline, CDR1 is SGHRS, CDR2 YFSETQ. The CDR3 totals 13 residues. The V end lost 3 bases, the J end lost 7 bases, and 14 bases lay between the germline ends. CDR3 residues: CASSSQNAREQYF. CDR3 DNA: TGCGCCAGCAGCTCCCAAAACGCCAGGGAGCAGTACTTC. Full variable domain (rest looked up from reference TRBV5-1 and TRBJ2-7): KAGVTQTPRYLIKTRGQQVTLSCSPISGHRSVSWYQQTPGQGLQFLFEYFSETQRNKGNFPGRFSGRQFSNSRSEMNVSTLELGDSALYLCASSSQNAREQYFGPGTRLTVT.

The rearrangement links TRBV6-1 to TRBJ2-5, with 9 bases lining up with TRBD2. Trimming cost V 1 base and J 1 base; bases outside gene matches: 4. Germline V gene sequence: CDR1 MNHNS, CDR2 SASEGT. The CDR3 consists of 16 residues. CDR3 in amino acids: CASSEGFSGGQETQYF. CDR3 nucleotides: TGTGCCAGCAGTGAAGGGTTTAGCGGGGGCCAAGAGACCCAGTACTTC.

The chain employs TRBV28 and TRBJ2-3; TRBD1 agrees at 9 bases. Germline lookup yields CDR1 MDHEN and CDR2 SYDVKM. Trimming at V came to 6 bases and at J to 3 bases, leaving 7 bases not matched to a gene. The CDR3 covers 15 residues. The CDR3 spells CASRNTGGVTDTQYF. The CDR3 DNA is TGTGCCAGCAGGAATACAGGGGGCGTAACAGATACGCAGTATTTT.

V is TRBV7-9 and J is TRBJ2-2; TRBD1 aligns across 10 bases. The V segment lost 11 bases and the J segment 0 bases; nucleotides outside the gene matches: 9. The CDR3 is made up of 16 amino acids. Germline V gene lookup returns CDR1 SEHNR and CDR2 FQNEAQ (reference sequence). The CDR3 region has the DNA TGTGCCGGAACCCGGGACAGGGGTTCGAACACCGGGGAGCTGTTTTTT. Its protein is CAGTRDRGSNTGELFF.

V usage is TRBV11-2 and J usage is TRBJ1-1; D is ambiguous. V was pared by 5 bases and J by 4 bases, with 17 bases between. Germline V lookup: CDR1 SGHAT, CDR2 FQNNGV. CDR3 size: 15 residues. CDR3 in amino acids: CASSQGRGKVTEAFF. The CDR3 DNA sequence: TGTGCCAGCAGCCAAGGCCGAGGGAAGGTCACTGAAGCTTTCTTT.

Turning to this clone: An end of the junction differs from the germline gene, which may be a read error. The CDR3 is CASSLAGSYNEQFF. The DNA for the CDR3 is TGTGCCAGCAGCCTAGCGGGAAGCTACAATGAGCAGTTCTTC. The V gene is TRBV7-8, the J gene TRBJ2-1, with 9 bases matching TRBD2. Germline-derived CDR1 and CDR2 are SGHVS and FQNEAQ. The CDR3 covers 14 residues.

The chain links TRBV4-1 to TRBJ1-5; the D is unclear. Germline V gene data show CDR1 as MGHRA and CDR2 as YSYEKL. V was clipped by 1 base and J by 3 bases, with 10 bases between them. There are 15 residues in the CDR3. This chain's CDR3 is CASSQVRGFNQPQHF. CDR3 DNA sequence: TGCGCCAGCAGCCAAGTACGTGGGTTCAATCAGCCCCAGCATTTT.

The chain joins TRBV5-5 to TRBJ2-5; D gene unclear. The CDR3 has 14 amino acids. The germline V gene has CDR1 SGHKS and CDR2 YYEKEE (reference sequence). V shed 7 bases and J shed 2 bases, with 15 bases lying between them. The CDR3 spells CASHPHRFQETQYF. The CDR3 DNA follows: TGTGCCAGCCACCCCCACCGATTTCAAGAGACCCAGTACTTC.